This T cell receptor (beta chain) is from a study of T-cell reconstitution after alpha-beta-depleted transplantation in children. Unique molecular identifiers were built into the TCRbeta library. TCRdb reanalysed the PCR reads using MiXCR and keeps one entry per CDR3 protein. The sample holds hundreds of thousands of distinct CDR3 sequences, about an eighth seen once. The receptor comes from a girl aged 2-15 years with congenital amegakaryocytic thrombocytopenia, due to receive a stem cell transplant. The sample was PBMCs, taken before TCRalphabeta/CD19-depleted stem cell transplant.

CDR3 loop: CASSPAQGGGRTEAFF. The CDR3 region has the DNA TGTGCCAGCAGCCCCGCCCAGGGTGGGGGGCGGACTGAAGCTTTCTTT. The gene calls are TRBV7-8 and TRBJ1-1, with a weak D call TRBD1 (6 bases). The germline CDR1 and CDR2 sequences are SGHVS and FQNEAQ. The CDR3 has 16 residues. V gave up 5 bases and J gave up 5 bases, with 21 bases separating them.